What follows is one TCR beta chain and its context. This specimen comes from a study of blood T cell repertoires in COVID-19. Turning to the study itself: The United States, Italy and Spain supplied acute and convalescent COVID-19 samples.

In the authors' workflow: Estimation of nucleated cell counts relied on the amplification of reference gene primers. The method was immunoSEQ multiplex PCR; TCRdb's version includes in-frame clones alone and lacks a portion of them. V and J calls and clone size are as listed in that table; D and trimming were resolved from the DNA. The data hold 100,000 to 150,000 clones, with 80% to 90% observed a single time. The receptor was isolated from a man aged 55 to 70 with COVID-19, enrolled during active disease. Material for sequencing was peripheral blood.

CDR3 coding DNA: TGTGCCAAGACAGGGCCAACTAATGAAAAACTGTTTTTT. Protein: CAKTGPTNEKLFF. The chain is built from TRBV2 and TRBJ1-4, with 7 bases lining up with TRBD1. The length of the CDR3 is 13 residues. Germline trimming cut 10 bases from V and 0 bases from J; bases unmatched to any gene: 2. CDR1 is SNHLY and CDR2 is FYNNEI in the germline V gene.